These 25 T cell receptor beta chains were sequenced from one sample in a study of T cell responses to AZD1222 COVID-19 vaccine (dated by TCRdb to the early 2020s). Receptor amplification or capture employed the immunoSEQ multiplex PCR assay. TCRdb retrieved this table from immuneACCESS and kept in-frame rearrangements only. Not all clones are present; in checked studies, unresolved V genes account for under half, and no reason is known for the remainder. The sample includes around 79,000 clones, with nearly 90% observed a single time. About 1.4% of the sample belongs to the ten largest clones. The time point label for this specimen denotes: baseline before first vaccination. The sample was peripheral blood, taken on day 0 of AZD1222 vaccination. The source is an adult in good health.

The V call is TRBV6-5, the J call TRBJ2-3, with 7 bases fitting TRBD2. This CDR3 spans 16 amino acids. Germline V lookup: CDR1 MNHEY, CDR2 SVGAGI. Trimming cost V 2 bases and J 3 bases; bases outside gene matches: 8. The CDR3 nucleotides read TGTGCCAGCAGTTACGCTTCGGGAGCGGGGACAGATACGCAGTATTTT. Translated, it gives CASSYASGAGTDTQYF.

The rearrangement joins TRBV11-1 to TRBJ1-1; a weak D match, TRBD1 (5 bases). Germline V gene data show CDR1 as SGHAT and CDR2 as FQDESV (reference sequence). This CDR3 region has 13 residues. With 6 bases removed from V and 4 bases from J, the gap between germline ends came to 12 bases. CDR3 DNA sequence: TGTGCCAGCAGTTTTCAGGGAAGCACTGAAGCTTTCTTT. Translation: CASSFQGSTEAFF.

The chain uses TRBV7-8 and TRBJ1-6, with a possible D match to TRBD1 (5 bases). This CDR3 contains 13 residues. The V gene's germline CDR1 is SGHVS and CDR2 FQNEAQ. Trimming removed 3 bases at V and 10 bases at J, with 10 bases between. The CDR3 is CASSFGTGSPLHF. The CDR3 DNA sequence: TGTGCCAGCAGCTTTGGGACGGGGTCACCCCTCCACTTT.

The CDR3 reads CASSINSGQNTGELFF. The DNA for the CDR3 is TGTGCCAGCAGTATAAATAGCGGGCAGAACACCGGGGAGCTGTTTTTT. The V and J genes are TRBV27 and TRBJ2-2, with 7 bases that match TRBD2. The V gene end was trimmed by 5 bases and the J gene end by 1 base; junction bases not matched to a gene: 7. CDR3 size: 16 residues. Germline lookup yields CDR1 MNHEY and CDR2 SMNVEV (reference sequence).

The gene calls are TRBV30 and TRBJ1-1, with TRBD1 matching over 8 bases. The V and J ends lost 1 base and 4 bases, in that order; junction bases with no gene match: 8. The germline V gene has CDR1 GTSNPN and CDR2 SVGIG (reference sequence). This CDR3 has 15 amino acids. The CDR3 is CAWSAGTGLGTEAFF. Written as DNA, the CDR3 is TGTGCCTGGAGTGCCGGGACAGGTTTAGGCACTGAAGCTTTCTTT.

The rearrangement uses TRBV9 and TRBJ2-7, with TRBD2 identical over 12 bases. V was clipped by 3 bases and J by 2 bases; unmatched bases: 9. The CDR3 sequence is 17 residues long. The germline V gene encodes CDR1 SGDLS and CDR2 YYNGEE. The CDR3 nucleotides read TGTGCCAGCAGCGCAGGACTAGCGGGAAGGGGTCCCTACGAGCAGTACTTC. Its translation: CASSAGLAGRGPYEQYF.

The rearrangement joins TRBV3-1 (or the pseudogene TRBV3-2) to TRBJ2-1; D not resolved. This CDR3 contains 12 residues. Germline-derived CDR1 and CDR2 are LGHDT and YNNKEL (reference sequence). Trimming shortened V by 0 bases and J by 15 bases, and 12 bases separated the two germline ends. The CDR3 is CASSQEAPPPFF. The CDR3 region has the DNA TGTGCCAGCAGCCAAGAGGCTCCACCCCCGTTCTTC.

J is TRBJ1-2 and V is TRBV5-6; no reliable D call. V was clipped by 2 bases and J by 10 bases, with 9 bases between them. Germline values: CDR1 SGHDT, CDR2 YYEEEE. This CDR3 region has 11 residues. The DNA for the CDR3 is TGTGCCAGCAGCTTTGGAGTGGTCTACACCTTC. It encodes CASSFGVVYTF.

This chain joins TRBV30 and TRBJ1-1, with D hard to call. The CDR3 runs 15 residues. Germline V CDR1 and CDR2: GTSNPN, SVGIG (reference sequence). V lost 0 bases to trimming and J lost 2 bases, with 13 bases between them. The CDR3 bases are TGTGCCTGGAGTGTTTTAACAGCTTATAACACTGAAGCTTTCTTT. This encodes CAWSVLTAYNTEAFF.

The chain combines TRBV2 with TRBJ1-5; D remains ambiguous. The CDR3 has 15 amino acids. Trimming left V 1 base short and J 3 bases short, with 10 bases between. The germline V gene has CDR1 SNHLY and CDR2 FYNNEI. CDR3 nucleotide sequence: TGTGCCAGCAGTGAAGACAGAGATTTCAATCAGCCCCAGCATTTT. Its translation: CASSEDRDFNQPQHF.

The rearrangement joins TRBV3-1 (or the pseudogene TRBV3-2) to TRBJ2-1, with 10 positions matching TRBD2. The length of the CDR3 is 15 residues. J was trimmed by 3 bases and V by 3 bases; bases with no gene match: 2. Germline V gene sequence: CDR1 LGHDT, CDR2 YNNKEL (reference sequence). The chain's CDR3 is CASSQGLAIYNEQFF. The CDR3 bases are TGTGCCAGCAGCCAGGGACTAGCGATCTACAATGAGCAGTTCTTC.

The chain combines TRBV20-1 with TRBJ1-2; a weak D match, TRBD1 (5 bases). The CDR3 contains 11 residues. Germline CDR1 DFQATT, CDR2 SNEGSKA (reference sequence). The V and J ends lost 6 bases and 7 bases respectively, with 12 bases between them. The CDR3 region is CSATPGPGYTF. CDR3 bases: TGCAGTGCGACCCCGGGACCTGGCTACACCTTC.

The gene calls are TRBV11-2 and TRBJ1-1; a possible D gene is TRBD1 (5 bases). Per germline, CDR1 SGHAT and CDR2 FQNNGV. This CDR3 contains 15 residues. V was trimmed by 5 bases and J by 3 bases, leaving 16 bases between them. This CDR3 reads CASSARRAGDTEAFF. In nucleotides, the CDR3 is TGTGCCAGCAGCGCCCGTAGGGCGGGGGACACTGAAGCTTTCTTT.

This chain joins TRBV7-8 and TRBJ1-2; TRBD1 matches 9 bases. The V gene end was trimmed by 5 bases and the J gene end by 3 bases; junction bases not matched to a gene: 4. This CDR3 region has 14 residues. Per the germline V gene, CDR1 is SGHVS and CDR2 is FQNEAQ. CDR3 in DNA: TGTGCCAGCAGCCCGGGACAGGGAGACTATGGCTACACCTTC. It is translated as CASSPGQGDYGYTF.

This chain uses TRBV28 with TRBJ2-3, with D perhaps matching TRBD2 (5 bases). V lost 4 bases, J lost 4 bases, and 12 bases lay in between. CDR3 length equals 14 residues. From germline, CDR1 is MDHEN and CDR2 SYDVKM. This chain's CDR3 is CASSSGSHPDTQYF. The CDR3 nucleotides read TGTGCCAGCAGTTCGGGAAGCCATCCAGATACGCAGTATTTT. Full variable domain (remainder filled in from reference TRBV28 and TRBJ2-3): DVKVTQSSRYLVKRTGEKVFLECVQDMDHENMFWYRQDPGLGLRLIYFSYDVKMKEKGDIPEGYSVSREKKERFSLILESASTNQTSMYLCASSSGSHPDTQYFGPGTRLTVL.

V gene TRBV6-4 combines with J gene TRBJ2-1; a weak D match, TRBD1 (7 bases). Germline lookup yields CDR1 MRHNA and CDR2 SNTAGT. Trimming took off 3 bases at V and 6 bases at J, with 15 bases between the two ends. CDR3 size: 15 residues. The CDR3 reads CASSETFQGGNEQFF. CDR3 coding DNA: TGTGCCAGCAGTGAGACCTTTCAGGGGGGCAATGAGCAGTTCTTC.

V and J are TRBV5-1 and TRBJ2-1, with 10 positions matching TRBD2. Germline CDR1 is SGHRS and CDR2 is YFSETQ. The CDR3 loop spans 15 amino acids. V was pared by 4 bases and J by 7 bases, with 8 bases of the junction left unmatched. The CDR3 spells CASSPLAGERNEQFF. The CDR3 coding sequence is TGCGCCAGCAGCCCCCTAGCGGGAGAGAGGAATGAGCAGTTCTTC.

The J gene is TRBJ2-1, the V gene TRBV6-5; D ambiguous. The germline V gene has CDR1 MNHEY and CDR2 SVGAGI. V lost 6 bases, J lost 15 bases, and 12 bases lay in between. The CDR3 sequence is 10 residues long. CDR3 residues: CASRRGRLFF. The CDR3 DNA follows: TGTGCCAGCAGGAGAGGCCGCCTGTTCTTC.

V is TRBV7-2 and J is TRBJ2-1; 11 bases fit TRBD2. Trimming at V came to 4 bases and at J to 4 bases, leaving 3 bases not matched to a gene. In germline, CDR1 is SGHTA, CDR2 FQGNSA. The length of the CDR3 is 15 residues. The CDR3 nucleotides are TGTGCCAGCAGCTCGGGACTAGCGGATTACAATGAGCAGTTCTTC. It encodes CASSSGLADYNEQFF.

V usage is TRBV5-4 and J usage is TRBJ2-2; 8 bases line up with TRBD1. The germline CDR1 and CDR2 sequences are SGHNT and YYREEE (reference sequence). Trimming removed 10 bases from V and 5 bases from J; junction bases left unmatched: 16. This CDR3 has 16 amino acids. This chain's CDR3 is CAGVSWGRGRTGELFF. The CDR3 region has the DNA TGTGCCGGAGTATCCTGGGGCAGGGGGCGTACCGGGGAGCTGTTTTTT.

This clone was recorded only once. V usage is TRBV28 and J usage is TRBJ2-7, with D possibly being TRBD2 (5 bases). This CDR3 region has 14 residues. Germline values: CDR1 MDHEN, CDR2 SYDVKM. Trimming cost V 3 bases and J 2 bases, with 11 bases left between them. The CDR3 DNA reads TGTGCCAGCAGTTTTTCGGGGTCTGCCTACGAGCAGTACTTC. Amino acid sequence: CASSFSGSAYEQYF. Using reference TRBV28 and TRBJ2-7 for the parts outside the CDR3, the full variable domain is DVKVTQSSRYLVKRTGEKVFLECVQDMDHENMFWYRQDPGLGLRLIYFSYDVKMKEKGDIPEGYSVSREKKERFSLILESASTNQTSMYLCASSFSGSAYEQYFGPGTRLTVT.

The CDR3 DNA is TGTGCCAGCAGCCAAGATGGGTGGAACACTGAAGCTTTCTTT. It encodes CASSQDGWNTEAFF. The chain recombines TRBV3-1 (or the pseudogene TRBV3-2) with TRBJ1-1, with no clear D. The CDR3 has 14 residues. CDR1 and CDR2 from the germline V gene are LGHDT and YNNKEL (reference sequence). V lost 0 bases, J lost 1 base, and 6 bases lay in between.

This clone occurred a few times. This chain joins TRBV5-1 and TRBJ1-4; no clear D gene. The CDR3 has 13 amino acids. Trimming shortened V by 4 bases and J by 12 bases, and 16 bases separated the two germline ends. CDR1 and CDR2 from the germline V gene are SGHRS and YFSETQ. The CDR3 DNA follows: TGCGCCAGCAGCGAATCGAACGGGCATCAACTGTTTTTT. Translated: CASSESNGHQLFF.

For the CDR3, the DNA is TGCGCCAGCAGCCGCCTGACAGGGGAACTCCATGGCTACACCTTC. It codes for CASSRLTGELHGYTF. The V and J genes are TRBV4-1 and TRBJ1-2; 8 positions agree with TRBD1. The CDR3 loop spans 15 amino acids. Germline V gene data show CDR1 as MGHRA and CDR2 as YSYEKL. With 4 bases clipped from V and 6 bases from J, the junction kept 10 bases outside the gene matches.

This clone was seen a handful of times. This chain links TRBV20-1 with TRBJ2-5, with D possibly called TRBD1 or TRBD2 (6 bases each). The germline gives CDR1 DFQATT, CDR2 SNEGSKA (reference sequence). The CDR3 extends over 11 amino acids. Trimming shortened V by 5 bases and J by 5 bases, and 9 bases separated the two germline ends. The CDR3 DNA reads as TGCAGTGCTCAGGGGAGGGAGACCCAGTACTTC. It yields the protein CSAQGRETQYF.